This is a list of T cell receptor beta chains from one sample in a study of T cell responses to AZD1222 COVID-19 vaccine. Only in-frame clones appear in the TCRdb table, and some are missing; sequencing was by immunoSEQ multiplex PCR. The sample shows about 160,000 clones, about 91% of them seen only once. Sequenced material: peripheral blood, taken on day 0 of AZD1222 vaccination. These receptors were taken from an adult in good health. The CDR3 runs from the conserved cysteine through the conserved F or W. The D gene is left open where the match is weak. Clone size appears in some rows only: once, few, many, or a class for an expanded clone.

J gene | V gene | D gene | clone size | CDR3 DNA | CDR3 protein
TRBJ2-7 | TRBV27 | TRBD1 | . | TGTGCCAGCAGACCGGGACAGGGGACTAACGAGCAGTACTTC | CASRPGQGTNEQYF
TRBJ1-2 | TRBV7-2 | TRBD1 | few | TGTGCCAGCAGCTTATCCCGGGACAGGGGTGGCTACACCTTC | CASSLSRDRGGYTF
TRBJ2-1 | TRBV11-3 | TRBD2 | . | TGTGCCAGCAGCTCCCTCCTAGCGGGAGGGCAGCATGAGCAGTTCTTC | CASSSLLAGGQHEQFF
TRBJ1-3 | TRBV4-3 | . | . | TGCGCCAGCAGCCAAGCGTGGGCTGGAAACACCATATATTTT | CASSQAWAGNTIYF
TRBJ2-7 | TRBV7-6 | . | once | TGTGCCAGCAGCTTAAACAGATACGAGCAGTACTTC | CASSLNRYEQYF
TRBJ2-7 | TRBV7-6 | . | . | TGTGCCAGCAGCCGACTCAACAGTCCAAGCTACGAGCAGTACTTC | CASSRLNSPSYEQYF
TRBJ2-1 | TRBV19 | . | . | TGTGCCAGTAGTAGTATTATGGGGGGCGGCAACAATGAGCAGTTCTTC | CASSSIMGGGNNEQFF
TRBJ1-5 | TRBV20-1 | . | . | TGCAGTGCTAGTGGGGGCAGGTCGCGCAATCAGCCCCAGCATTTT | CSASGGRSRNQPQHF
TRBJ2-7 | TRBV28 | . | . | TGTGCCAGCAGTTCACGAGCGGGACATTACGAGCAGTACTTC | CASSSRAGHYEQYF
TRBJ2-3 | TRBV27 | TRBD2 | . | TGTGCCAAAAAGCGGGAGGGGGCAGATACGCAGTATTTT | CAKKREGADTQYF
TRBJ1-1 | TRBV6-6 | . | . | TGTGCCGGCCAGGGACTGAACACTGAAGCTTTCTTT | CAGQGLNTEAFF
TRBJ2-7 | TRBV27 | TRBD1 | few | TGTGCCAGCGGAAAGTCCCGGGACAGTCCCTACGAGCAGTACTTC | CASGKSRDSPYEQYF
TRBJ1-1 | TRBV9 | TRBD1 | . | TGTGCCAGCAGCGTAGGAACAGGGGGCGGTGCCGCTGAAGCTTTCTTT | CASSVGTGGGAAEAFF
TRBJ1-2 | TRBV19 | . | . | TGTGCCAGCGATGGGGGCTACGGGGATGGCTACACCTTC | CASDGGYGDGYTF
TRBJ1-5 | TRBV28 | TRBD1 | . | TGTGCCAGCGGCCCGGACAGGCGAGGAGGGGCCCAGCATTTT | CASGPDRRGGAQHF
TRBJ2-2 | TRBV19 | TRBD2 | . | TGTGCCAGCGCAGCTAGCGGGAGGGCCCGGAGTGAGGAGCTGTTTTTT | CASAASGRARSEELFF
TRBJ1-2 | TRBV5-1 | . | . | TGCGCCAGCAGCCCGGGACTGATTAACTATGGCTACACCTTC | CASSPGLINYGYTF
TRBJ1-1 | TRBV30 | TRBD1 | . | TGTGCCTGGAGTGACAGGGGCGAGGGGATGGCTTTCTTT | CAWSDRGEGMAFF
TRBJ1-3 | TRBV7-9 | . | once | TGTGCCAGCAGTACAGACGGATTCTCTGGAAACACCATATATTTT | CASSTDGFSGNTIYF
TRBJ1-2 | TRBV30 | . | . | TGTGCCTGGAGTCAGTTGCAGACTGACTATGGCTACACCTTC | CAWSQLQTDYGYTF
TRBJ2-5 | TRBV9 | . | . | TGTGCCAGCAGTAGGGGGGGCCGGGAGACCCAGTACTTC | CASSRGGRETQYF
TRBJ2-7 | TRBV7-2 | . | few | TGTGCCAGCAGCTACCCCCCCCTATACGAGCAGTACTTC | CASSYPPLYEQYF
TRBJ2-7 | TRBV5-4 | . | few | TGTGCCAGCAGCTCGTCCGCCGGATACGAGCAGTACTTC | CASSSSAGYEQYF
TRBJ1-5 | TRBV4-3 | TRBD1 | . | TGCGCCAGCAGCCAAGAGACAGGGATCAATCAGCCCCAGCATTTT | CASSQETGINQPQHF
TRBJ2-2 | TRBV5-1 | TRBD2 | . | TGCGCCAGCAGCTTGGCTGGCGGGGGGGCTAACGCCGGGGAGCTGTTTTTT | CASSLAGGGANAGELFF
TRBJ2-7 | TRBV19 | . | . | TGTGCCAGTAGTACCCAGGGTCCCGAGCAGTACTTC | CASSTQGPEQYF
TRBJ1-6 | TRBV7-9 | . | . | TGTGCCAGCAGCTTACAGGTGGATTCACCCCTCCACTTT | CASSLQVDSPLHF
TRBJ2-1 | TRBV6-2/TRBV6-3 | . | . | TGTGCCAGCAGTTTCGGGGGTACGGATGAGCAGTTCTTC | CASSFGGTDEQFF
TRBJ2-7 | TRBV7-2 | TRBD2 | . | TGTGCCAGCAGCGGGACTAGCGGGAGCCACGAGCAGTACTTC | CASSGTSGSHEQYF
TRBJ1-1 | TRBV7-2 | . | . | TGTGCCAGCAGCCTTTCACAAGTACACACTGAAGCTTTCTTT | CASSLSQVHTEAFF
TRBJ1-5 | TRBV28 | . | . | TGTGCCAGCAGTGTGGGGGGCAATCAGCCCCAGCATTTT | CASSVGGNQPQHF
TRBJ2-3 | TRBV7-2 | . | . | TGTGCCAGCAGCTTATTGGTAGGCGGGGATACGCAGTATTTT | CASSLLVGGDTQYF
TRBJ1-6 | TRBV5-4 | . | . | TGTGCCAGCAGCACGGACGTGGGGGCCTCACCCCTCCACTTT | CASSTDVGASPLHF
TRBJ2-6 | TRBV9 | TRBD1 | . | TGTGCCAGCAGCGTAGTACCTGTGACAGGGGGAGGTACTGGGGCCAACGTCCTGACTTTC | CASSVVPVTGGGTGANVLTF
TRBJ2-7 | TRBV28 | . | . | TGTGCCAGCACCCCCGTCTCGTATCCCGAGCAGTACTTC | CASTPVSYPEQYF